The 12 T cell receptor beta chains given below trace back to one sample, sequenced in a study of neoadjuvant anti-PD-1 for oral cavity cancer (dated by TCRdb to 2020 to 2022). The library was made by the immunoSEQ multiplex PCR assay. In its TCRdb copy, this immuneACCESS table keeps in-frame sequences only and misses some clones. Where compared with another copy, unresolved V genes explain less than half of these, and the others have no known cause. The sample table shows around 8,000 clones, and 65% to 75% are seen once. Jointly, the top ten make up under 3.5% of the sample. The time point label, as the study defines it: after neoadjuvant nivolumab, at surgical resection. Source: PBMCs, taken after nivolumab (anti-PD-1) treatment. All receptors derive from a person aged 40 to 85 with oral cavity squamous cell carcinoma.

The chain employs TRBV9 and TRBJ1-3; 7 bases agree with TRBD1. Germline CDR1 is SGDLS and CDR2 is YYNGEE. The CDR3 spans 16 residues. Germline trimming cut 4 bases from V and 4 bases from J; bases unmatched to any gene: 11. The CDR3 sequence: CASSMTTGNIGNTIYF. The CDR3, as DNA: TGTGCCAGCAGCATGACGACAGGGAATATCGGAAACACCATATATTTT.

This chain connects TRBV5-6 to TRBJ1-2, with TRBD1 matching over 7 bases. J gave up 8 bases and V 5 bases, and 15 bases lay outside the gene matches. CDR1 and CDR2 (germline): SGHDT, YYEEEE. The CDR3 contains 15 residues. This CDR3 reads CASSSRDSGHWGYTF. CDR3 sequence (DNA): TGTGCCAGCAGTTCCCGGGACAGCGGCCATTGGGGCTACACCTTC.

This chain uses TRBV9 with TRBJ2-1; D gene uncertain. The V gene's germline CDR1 is SGDLS and CDR2 YYNGEE. The CDR3 has 15 amino acids. The ends were cut back, 0 bases at V and 4 bases at J, with 11 bases in the middle. CDR3 amino acids: CASSVGAESYNEQFF. The CDR3 DNA follows: TGTGCCAGCAGCGTAGGTGCGGAGTCTTACAATGAGCAGTTCTTC.

V usage is TRBV4-2 and J usage is TRBJ2-1; 9 nucleotides align to TRBD1. The CDR3 spans 16 residues. In germline, CDR1 is LGHNA, CDR2 YNFKEQ. Trimming cost V 4 bases and J 1 base; bases outside gene matches: 5. DNA for the CDR3: TGTGCCAGCAGCCTAGAGGGACAGGGATCCTACAATGAGCAGTTCTTC. Amino acids: CASSLEGQGSYNEQFF.

The V call is TRBV28, the J call TRBJ2-7, with 10 bases fitting TRBD1. CDR3 length: 20 amino acids. V dropped 4 bases and J dropped 7; count of bases not matched to a gene: 25. CDR1 is MDHEN and CDR2 is SYDVKM in the germline V gene. Written as DNA, the CDR3 is TGTGCCAGCAGTTCTATCGGGCTATTAACGGGACAGGGGAAAATGGGGGAGCAGTACTTC. Residues: CASSSIGLLTGQGKMGEQYF.

This clone was counted a few times. The chain recombines TRBV25-1 with TRBJ2-7, with TRBD2 identical over 8 bases. This CDR3 spans 14 amino acids. Per the germline V gene, CDR1 is MGHDK and CDR2 is SYGVNS. Trimming removed 6 bases from V and 0 bases from J; junction bases left unmatched: 4. The CDR3 loop is CASSRGGSSYEQYF. DNA of the CDR3: TGTGCCAGCAGCCGGGGGGGGAGCTCCTACGAGCAGTACTTC.

This clone has more than one count but fewer than ten. CDR3 in DNA: TGTGCCAGCAGCTTAACTTGGGACCACTACGAGCAGTACTTC. Translation: CASSLTWDHYEQYF. The chain uses TRBV7-2 and TRBJ2-7; D possibly matches TRBD1 or TRBD2 (5 bases each). The V end was cut by 2 bases, the J end by 3 bases, with 11 bases between. The length of the CDR3 is 14 residues. The germline V gene has CDR1 SGHTA and CDR2 FQGNSA.

This rearrangement joins TRBV11-3 to TRBJ2-5, with 7 bases identical to TRBD1. The germline V gene has CDR1 SGHNT and CDR2 YENEEA. Trimming at V came to 5 bases and at J to 2 bases, leaving 5 bases not matched to a gene. The CDR3 runs to 14 residues. The CDR3 reads CASSPGTAQETQYF. In DNA form, the CDR3 reads TGTGCCAGCAGCCCCGGGACAGCGCAAGAGACCCAGTACTTC.

The chain has TRBV30 and TRBJ2-7; either TRBD1 or TRBD2 may supply D (6 bases each). Trimming cost V 5 bases and J 5 bases, with 10 bases left between them. Germline V gene sequence: CDR1 GTSNPN, CDR2 SVGIG (reference sequence). This CDR3 is 11 amino acids long. CDR3 sequence reads: CAWSGANEQYF. CDR3 in DNA: TGTGCCTGGTCGGGGGCCAACGAGCAGTACTTC.

The chain has TRBV11-2 and TRBJ2-3; D gene ambiguous. The germline CDR1 and CDR2 sequences are SGHAT and FQNNGV. This CDR3 contains 16 residues. Trimming left V 5 bases short and J 0 bases short, with 15 bases between. CDR3 loop: CASSPIMGPSTDTQYF. In nucleotides, the CDR3 is TGTGCCAGCAGCCCCATCATGGGCCCTAGCACAGATACGCAGTATTTT.

This clone was detected only a few times. CDR3 region: CASSNGLYGYTF. CDR3 nucleotide sequence: TGTGCCAGCAGTAACGGTCTTTATGGCTACACCTTC. The rearrangement joins TRBV27 to TRBJ1-2; D is unresolved. Germline CDR1 and CDR2: MNHEY and SMNVEV (reference sequence). The length of the CDR3 is 12 residues. V was pared by 5 bases and J by 5 bases, with 9 bases between.

V is TRBV27 and J is TRBJ1-5; a possible D gene is TRBD1 (6 bases). Trimming took off 2 bases at V and 7 bases at J, with 18 bases between the two ends. CDR3 length: 16 amino acids. The germline V gene has CDR1 MNHEY and CDR2 SMNVEV (reference sequence). CDR3 DNA sequence: TGTGCCAGCAGTTTAAAGGGGAAACAGGGAGGACAGCCCCAGCATTTT. Translating it yields CASSLKGKQGGQPQHF.